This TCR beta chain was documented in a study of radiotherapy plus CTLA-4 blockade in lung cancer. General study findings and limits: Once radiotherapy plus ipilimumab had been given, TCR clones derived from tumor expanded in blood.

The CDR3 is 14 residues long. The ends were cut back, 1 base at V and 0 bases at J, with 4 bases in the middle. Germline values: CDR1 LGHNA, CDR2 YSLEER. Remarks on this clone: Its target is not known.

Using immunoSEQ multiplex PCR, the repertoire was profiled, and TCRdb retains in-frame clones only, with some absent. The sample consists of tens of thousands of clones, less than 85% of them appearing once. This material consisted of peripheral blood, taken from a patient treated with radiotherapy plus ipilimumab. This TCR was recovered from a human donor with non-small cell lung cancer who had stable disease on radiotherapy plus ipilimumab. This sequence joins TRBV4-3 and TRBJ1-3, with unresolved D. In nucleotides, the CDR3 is TGCGCCAGCAGCCAAGGGCACTCTGGAAACACCATATATTTT. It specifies CASSQGHSGNTIYF.